This TCR beta chain was sequenced during a study of T cell responses to AZD1222 COVID-19 vaccine. Findings and limits, study-wide: The study found vaccine-associated CD4 TCRs spanning spike, dominant at 160-218 and 743-854. Donors in the cohort were predominantly white British and more often female, and clonal diversity was possibly underestimated.

From germline, CDR1 is LNHDA and CDR2 SQIVND (reference sequence). This CDR3 is 15 amino acids long. V shed 3 bases and J shed 4 bases, with 15 bases lying between them. Assay: immunoSEQ multiplex PCR; the TCRdb copy retains only in-frame clones and omits some. The sample records around 150,000 clones, 75% to 95% being singletons. A word on this clone: The antigen remains undetermined.

This TCR came from an adult who received the AZD1222 COVID-19 vaccine. The starting material was peripheral blood, obtained 28 days after the second AZD1222 dose. This chain joins TRBV19 and TRBJ1-1, with a tentative D call TRBD1 (5 bases). In DNA form, the CDR3 reads TGTGCCAGTAGTATTGGGGGATCATTAATCACTGAAGCTTTCTTT. Its protein product is CASSIGGSLITEAFF.